This T cell receptor beta chain was identified during a study of technical replicates of blood from a handful of donors. TCRdb's copy holds only in-frame clones and misses some; the assay was immunoSEQ multiplex PCR. The repertoire holds around 69,000 clones, with about 90% as singletons. CDR1 and CDR2 from the germline V gene are SEHNR and FQNEAQ (reference sequence). Trimming cost V 4 bases and J 6 bases, with 19 bases left between them. This CDR3 comprises 15 residues. This receptor was taken from a human donor in good health. Some clones in this sample may be carry-over from other donors' samples. Sequenced input: PBMCs. The rearrangement uses TRBV7-9 and TRBJ2-7, with D possibly matching TRBD1 (6 bases). The CDR3 here is CASSSSRGGRGEQYF. The CDR3 DNA is TGTGCCAGCAGCTCTTCTAGAGGGGGTCGTGGCGAGCAGTACTTC.